The 5 T cell receptor beta chains reported below all come from one sample, sequenced in a study of T cells in women clearing cervical HPV infection. Here immunoSEQ multiplex PCR was the method, and the copy in TCRdb shows in-frame clones only, minus some. The sample is made up of about 26,000 clones, and the top ten hold more than 9.5% of it. Sequenced sample: blood buffy coat. These receptors originate from a woman aged 18 to 75 with a cervical HPV16 infection that either progressed to CIN3+ or cleared (not recorded which).

Regarding this clone: The read comes to an end 3 residues before the CDR3 does, leaving the germline J gene to fill in the end. The chain links TRBV13 to TRBJ2-7; 10 bases line up with TRBD2. This CDR3 region has 17 residues. V was pared by 2 bases and J by 3 bases, with 10 bases of the junction left unmatched. CDR1 PRHDT and CDR2 FYEKMQ come from the germline V gene (reference sequence). Here the CDR3 reads CASSLKLAGGSLYEQYF. The sequenced part of the CDR3 DNA is TGTGCCAGCAGCTTAAAATTAGCGGGGGGCTCTCTCTACGAG.

Details on this clone: The CDR3 is cut off 3 residues early in the read; its end comes from the germline J gene. This chain joins TRBV5-1 and TRBJ2-3; 7 nucleotides match TRBD1. CDR1 is SGHRS and CDR2 is YFSETQ in the germline V gene. CDR3 length: 15 residues. CDR3 loop: CASSSIPGTEETQYF. CDR3 DNA (partial): TGCGCCAGCAGCTCTATCCCCGGGACAGAAGAGACG.

Concerning this clone itself: The missing CDR3 end, 3 residues past where the read stops, is filled in from the germline J gene. The chain is built from TRBV20-1 and TRBJ2-7; weak D call: TRBD1 (5 bases). The CDR3 length is 15 residues. Germline assignment: CDR1 DFQATT and CDR2 SNEGSKA (reference sequence). The germline V and J ends were trimmed by 5 bases and 3 bases, with 20 bases remaining between them. The covered CDR3 bases are TGCAGTGCTGCCGGGCTCCAGACAGCGCTCTACGAG. Protein product: CSAAGLQTALYE. The complete CDR3 reads CSAAGLQTALYEQYF.

Regarding this clone: The read ends 3 residues before the CDR3 terminus; that terminus is restored from the germline J gene. The chain carries TRBV7-9 and TRBJ2-2; D perhaps matches TRBD1 (6 bases). Per germline, CDR1 SEHNR and CDR2 FQNEAQ (reference sequence). Trimming removed 3 bases from V and 2 bases from J, with 7 bases in between. This CDR3 is 14 amino acids long. CDR3 bases read: TGTGCCAGCAGCTTGGACAGCAACACCGGGGAG. Translation: CASSLDSNTGE. In full, the CDR3 reads CASSLDSNTGELFF.

As regards this clone: The read comes to an end 3 residues before the CDR3 does, leaving the germline J gene to fill in the end. The chain employs TRBV7-9 and TRBJ1-2; TRBD1 is a possible D gene (5 bases). The germline V gene has CDR1 SEHNR and CDR2 FQNEAQ (reference sequence). This CDR3 spans 13 amino acids. CDR3 amino acids: CASSLAWGDDYTF. The covered CDR3 bases are TGTGCCAGCAGCTTAGCGTGGGGGGACGAC.